A single sample is the source of the 3 T cell receptor beta chains below, sequenced in a study of blood T cell repertoires in COVID-19. Method: immunoSEQ multiplex PCR; TCRdb's copy keeps in-frame clones and lacks some. The sample consists of approximately 300,000 clones, 90% to 95% of them appearing once. Sequencing was performed on PBMCs or T cells enriched from blood (not recorded which). These receptors originate from a woman in her 30s who had been exposed to COVID-19.

The chain is built from TRBV6-7 and TRBJ1-2; TRBD1 agrees at 7 bases. TRBV6-7 is assigned to the ORF class and has an uncertain function. CDR3 size: 14 residues. The junction had 5 bases not matched to a gene; V was cut back by 0 bases and J by 7 bases. CDR3 region: CASSYSQGGSGYTF. DNA for the CDR3: TGTGCCAGCAGTTACTCCCAGGGGGGTAGTGGCTACACCTTC.

The rearrangement joins TRBV2 to TRBJ2-5; no firm D call. Germline-derived CDR1 and CDR2 are SNHLY and FYNNEI. V was clipped by 1 base and J by 0 bases, with 15 bases between them. The length of the CDR3 is 17 residues. Written as DNA, the CDR3 is TGTGCCAGCAGTGAAGATACGCTAGTTGGAGACCAAGAGACCCAGTACTTC. Translated: CASSEDTLVGDQETQYF.

The V gene is TRBV6-4, the J gene TRBJ2-3; 11 positions match TRBD2. The CDR3 loop spans 16 amino acids. Per germline, CDR1 MRHNA and CDR2 SNTAGT. Unmatched junction bases numbered 6, after V lost 1 base and J lost 6 bases. CDR3 in amino acids: CASSDFSGGALDTQYF. CDR3 in DNA: TGTGCCAGCAGTGACTTTAGCGGGGGGGCGTTGGATACGCAGTATTTT.